This T cell receptor beta chain was retrieved from a study of glioma-infiltrating T cells. The overall study: Presurgical dexamethasone in glioma patients lasted six or fewer days. General study findings and limits: A blood CDR3 motif signature was depleted in highly divergent patients.

Amplification of TCR alpha and beta CDR3 regions from RNA used iRepertoire nested multiplex PCR. Tissue mRNA or PBMC total RNA, roughly 85-450 ng, went into one-step reverse transcription and amplification. TCRdb re-analysed the multiplex PCR reads in MiXCR, keeping a single row per CDR3 protein. This sample carries 400,000 or so distinct CDR3 sequences, 35% to 45% of them seen once, and the ten largest clones take 12%. This clonotype was recorded a few times. The antigen is undetermined. This CDR3 comprises 13 residues. Germline loops: CDR1 LGHNA, CDR2 YNFKEQ. The origin of this receptor is a human donor with low-grade glioma or glioblastoma, undergoing nonglioma brain surgery, or in good health (not recorded which). V usage is TRBV4-2 and J usage is TRBJ2-7, with TRBD2 as a possible D gene (6 bases). Material: glioma tissue, nonneoplastic brain tissue, or PBMCs (not recorded which). For the CDR3, the DNA is TGTGCTTCGCGGGACGGGAGCTCCTACGAGCAGTACTTC. Translating gives CASRDGSSYEQYF.